This T cell receptor (beta chain) appears in the sequencing data of a study of control samples from healthy donors and cancer patients. Assay: immunoSEQ multiplex PCR; the TCRdb copy retains only in-frame clones and omits some. The sample consists of some 76,000 clones, 89% of them appearing once. Comment on this clone: Within the sample, other DNA sequences also encode this same CDR3.

This clonotype was obtained from a man in his fifties or sixties with lung cancer. The sample comprised PBMCs.

In DNA form, the CDR3 reads TGTGCCAGCAGTTTTGGGGGGCAGCCCCAGCATTTT. Amino acid sequence: CASSFGGQPQHF. The chain has TRBV12-3 or TRBV12-4 and TRBJ1-5; D might be TRBD1 (5 bases). V shed 3 bases and J shed 7 bases, with 7 bases lying between them. CDR3 length equals 12 residues.